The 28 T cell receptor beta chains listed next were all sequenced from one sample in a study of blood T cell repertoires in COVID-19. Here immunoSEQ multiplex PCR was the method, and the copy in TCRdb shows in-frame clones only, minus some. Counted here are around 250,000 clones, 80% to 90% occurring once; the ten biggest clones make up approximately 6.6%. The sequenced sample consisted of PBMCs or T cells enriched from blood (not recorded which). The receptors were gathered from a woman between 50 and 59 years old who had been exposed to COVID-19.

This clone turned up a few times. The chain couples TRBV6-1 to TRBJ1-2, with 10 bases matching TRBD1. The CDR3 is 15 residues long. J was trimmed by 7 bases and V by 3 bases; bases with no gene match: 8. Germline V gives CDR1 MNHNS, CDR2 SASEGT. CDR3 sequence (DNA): TGTGCCAGCAGTGAGGGACAGGGGAGATTGTTTGGCTACACCTTC. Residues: CASSEGQGRLFGYTF.

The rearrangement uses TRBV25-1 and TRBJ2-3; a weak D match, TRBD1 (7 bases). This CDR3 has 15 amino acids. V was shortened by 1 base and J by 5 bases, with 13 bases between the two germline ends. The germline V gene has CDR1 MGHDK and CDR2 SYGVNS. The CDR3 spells CASSEFRQGGDTQYF. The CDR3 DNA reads TGTGCCAGCAGTGAATTTCGTCAGGGGGGAGATACGCAGTATTTT. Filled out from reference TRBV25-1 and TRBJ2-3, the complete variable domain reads EADIYQTPRYLVIGTGKKITLECSQTMGHDKMYWYQQDPGMELHLIHYSYGVNSTEKGDLSSESTVSRIRTEHFPLTLESARPSHTSQYLCASSEFRQGGDTQYFGPGTRLTVL.

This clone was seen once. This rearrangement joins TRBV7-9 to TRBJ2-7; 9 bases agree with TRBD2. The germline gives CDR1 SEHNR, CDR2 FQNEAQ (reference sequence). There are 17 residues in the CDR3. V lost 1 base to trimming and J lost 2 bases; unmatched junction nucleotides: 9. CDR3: CASSLDRSGGLTYEQYF. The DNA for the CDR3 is TGTGCCAGCAGCTTAGATAGGAGCGGGGGGCTTACCTACGAGCAGTACTTC.

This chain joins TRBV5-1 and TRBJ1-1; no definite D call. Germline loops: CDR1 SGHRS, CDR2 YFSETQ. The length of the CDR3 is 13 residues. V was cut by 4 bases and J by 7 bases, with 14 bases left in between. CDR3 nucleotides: TGCGCCAGCAGCCTGGACCTCAGAGGTGAAGCTTTCTTT. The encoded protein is CASSLDLRGEAFF.

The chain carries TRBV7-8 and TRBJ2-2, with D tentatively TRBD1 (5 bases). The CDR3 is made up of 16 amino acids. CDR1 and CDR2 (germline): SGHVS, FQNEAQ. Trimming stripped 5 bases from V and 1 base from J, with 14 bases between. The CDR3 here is CASSHSTTGNTGELFF. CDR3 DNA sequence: TGTGCCAGCAGCCACTCAACCACAGGGAACACCGGGGAGCTGTTTTTT.

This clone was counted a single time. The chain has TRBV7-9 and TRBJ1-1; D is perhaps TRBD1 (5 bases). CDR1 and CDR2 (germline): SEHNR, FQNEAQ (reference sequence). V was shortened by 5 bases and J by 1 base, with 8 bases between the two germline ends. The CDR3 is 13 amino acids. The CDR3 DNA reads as TGTGCCAGCAGCCTGGACACGAACACTGAAGCTTTCTTT. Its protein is CASSLDTNTEAFF.

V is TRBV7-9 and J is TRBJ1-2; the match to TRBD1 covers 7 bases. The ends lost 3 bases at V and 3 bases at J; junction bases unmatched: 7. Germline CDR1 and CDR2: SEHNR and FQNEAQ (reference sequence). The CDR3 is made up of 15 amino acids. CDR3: CASSFSFTGDYGYTF. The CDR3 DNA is TGTGCCAGCAGCTTTTCTTTCACAGGGGACTATGGCTACACCTTC.

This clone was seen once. CDR3 amino acids: CASSHRELAGDTEAFF. The DNA of the CDR3 is TGCGCCAGCAGCCACAGGGAACTCGCTGGGGACACTGAAGCTTTCTTT. The J gene is TRBJ1-1, the V gene TRBV5-1, with D perhaps matching TRBD1 (6 bases). Trimming cost V 4 bases and J 3 bases, with 19 bases left between them. The CDR3 covers 16 residues. The germline gives CDR1 SGHRS, CDR2 YFSETQ.

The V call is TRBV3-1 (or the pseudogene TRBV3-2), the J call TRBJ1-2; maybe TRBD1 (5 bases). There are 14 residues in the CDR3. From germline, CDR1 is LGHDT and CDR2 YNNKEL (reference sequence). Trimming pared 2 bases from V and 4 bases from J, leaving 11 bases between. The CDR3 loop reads CASSQWQGGYGYTF. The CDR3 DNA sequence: TGTGCCAGCAGCCAATGGCAGGGCGGCTATGGCTACACCTTC.

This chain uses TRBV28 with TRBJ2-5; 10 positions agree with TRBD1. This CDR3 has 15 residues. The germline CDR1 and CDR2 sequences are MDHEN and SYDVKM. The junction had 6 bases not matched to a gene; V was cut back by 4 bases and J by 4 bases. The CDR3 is CASSSFDRGRETQYF. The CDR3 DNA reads TGTGCCAGCAGTTCGTTTGACAGGGGGCGAGAGACCCAGTACTTC.

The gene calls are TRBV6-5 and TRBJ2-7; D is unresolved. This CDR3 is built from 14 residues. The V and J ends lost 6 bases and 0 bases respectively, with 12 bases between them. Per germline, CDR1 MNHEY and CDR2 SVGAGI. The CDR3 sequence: CASSANRGSYEQYF. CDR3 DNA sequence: TGTGCCAGCAGCGCCAATCGAGGCTCCTACGAGCAGTACTTC.

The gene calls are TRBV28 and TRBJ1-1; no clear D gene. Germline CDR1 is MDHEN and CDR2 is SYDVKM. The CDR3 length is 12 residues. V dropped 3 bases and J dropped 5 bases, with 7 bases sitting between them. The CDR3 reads CASSLGLTEAFF. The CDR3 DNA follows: TGTGCCAGCAGTTTGGGCCTAACTGAAGCTTTCTTT.

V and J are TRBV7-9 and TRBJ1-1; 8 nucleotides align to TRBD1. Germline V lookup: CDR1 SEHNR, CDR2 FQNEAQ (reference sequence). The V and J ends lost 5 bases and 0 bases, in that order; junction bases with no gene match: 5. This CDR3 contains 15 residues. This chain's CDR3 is CASSPGTGVNTEAFF. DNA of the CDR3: TGTGCCAGCAGCCCCGGGACAGGAGTGAACACTGAAGCTTTCTTT.

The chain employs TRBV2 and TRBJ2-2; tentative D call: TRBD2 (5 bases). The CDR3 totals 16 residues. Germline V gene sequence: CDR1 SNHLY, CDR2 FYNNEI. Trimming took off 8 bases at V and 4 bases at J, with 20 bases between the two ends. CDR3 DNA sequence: TGTGCCAGCCAATTCCCCGCGGGCGGTGGCACCGGGGAGCTGTTTTTT. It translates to CASQFPAGGGTGELFF.

The CDR3 loop is CATSREGAEQFF. The CDR3 DNA sequence: TGTGCCACCAGTCGTGAGGGTGCTGAGCAGTTCTTC. The chain joins TRBV24-1 to TRBJ2-1; D may be TRBD2 (5 bases). Germline loops: CDR1 KGHDR, CDR2 SFDVKD. The CDR3 spans 12 residues. Trimming cost V 6 bases and J 9 bases, with 11 bases left between them.

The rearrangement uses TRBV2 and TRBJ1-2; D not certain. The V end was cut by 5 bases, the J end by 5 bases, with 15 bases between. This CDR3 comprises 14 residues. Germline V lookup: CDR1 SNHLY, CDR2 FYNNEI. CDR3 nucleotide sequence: TGTGCCAGCAGTATCGGCGGGCTTGGGTATGGCTACACCTTC. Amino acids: CASSIGGLGYGYTF.

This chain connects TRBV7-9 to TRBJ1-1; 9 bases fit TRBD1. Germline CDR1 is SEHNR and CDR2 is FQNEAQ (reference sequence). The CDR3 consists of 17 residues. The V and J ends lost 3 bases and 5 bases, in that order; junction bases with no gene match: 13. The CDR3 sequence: CASSFSGTGRRGTEAFF. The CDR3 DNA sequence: TGTGCCAGCAGCTTCTCCGGGACAGGGAGGAGAGGTACTGAAGCTTTCTTT. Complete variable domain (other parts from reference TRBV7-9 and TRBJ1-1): DTGVSQNPRHKITKRGQNVTFRCDPISEHNRLYWYRQTLGQGPEFLTYFQNEAQLEKSRLLSDRFSAERPKGSFSTLEIQRTEQGDSAMYLCASSFSGTGRRGTEAFFGQGTRLTVV.

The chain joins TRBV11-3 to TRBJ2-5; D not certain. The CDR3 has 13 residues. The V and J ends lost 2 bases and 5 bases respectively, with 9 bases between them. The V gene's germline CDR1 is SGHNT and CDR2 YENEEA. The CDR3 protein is CASSLSVRETQYF. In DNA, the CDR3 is TGTGCCAGCAGCTTAAGCGTTCGGGAGACCCAGTACTTC.

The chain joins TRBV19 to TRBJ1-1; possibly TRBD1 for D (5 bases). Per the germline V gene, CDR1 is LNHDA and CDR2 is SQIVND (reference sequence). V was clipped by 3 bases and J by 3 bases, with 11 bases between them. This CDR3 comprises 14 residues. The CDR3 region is CASSIGGPDTEAFF. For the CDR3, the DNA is TGTGCCAGTAGTATCGGGGGTCCGGACACTGAAGCTTTCTTT.

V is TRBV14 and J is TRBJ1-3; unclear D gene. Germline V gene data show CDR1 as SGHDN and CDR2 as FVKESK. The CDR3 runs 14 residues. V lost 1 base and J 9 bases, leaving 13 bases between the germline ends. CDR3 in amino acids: CASSQGTGMFTIYF. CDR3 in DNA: TGTGCCAGCAGCCAAGGGACTGGGATGTTCACCATATATTTT. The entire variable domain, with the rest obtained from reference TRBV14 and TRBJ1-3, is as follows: EAGVTQFPSHSVIEKGQTVTLRCDPISGHDNLYWYRRVMGKEIKFLLHFVKESKQDESGMPNNRFLAERTGGTYSTLKVQPAELEDSGVYFCASSQGTGMFTIYFGEGSWLTVV.

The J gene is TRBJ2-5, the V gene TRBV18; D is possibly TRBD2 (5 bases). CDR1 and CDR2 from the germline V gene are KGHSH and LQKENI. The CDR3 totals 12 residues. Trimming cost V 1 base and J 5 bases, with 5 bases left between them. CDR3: CASSPREETQYF. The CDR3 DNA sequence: TGTGCCAGCTCACCACGGGAGGAGACCCAGTACTTC.

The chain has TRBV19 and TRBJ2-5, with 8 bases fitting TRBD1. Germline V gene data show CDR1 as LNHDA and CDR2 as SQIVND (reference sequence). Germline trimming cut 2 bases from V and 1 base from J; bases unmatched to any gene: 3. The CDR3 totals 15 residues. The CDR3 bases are TGTGCCAGTAGTATACCGGGGACAGGCCAAGAGACCCAGTACTTC. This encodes CASSIPGTGQETQYF.

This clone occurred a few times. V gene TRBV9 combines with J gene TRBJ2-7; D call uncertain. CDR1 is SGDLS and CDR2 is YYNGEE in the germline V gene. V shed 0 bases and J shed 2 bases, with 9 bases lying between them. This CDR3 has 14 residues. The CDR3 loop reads CASSVEAVPYEQYF. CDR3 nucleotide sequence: TGTGCCAGCAGCGTAGAGGCGGTTCCCTACGAGCAGTACTTC.

The CDR3 DNA sequence: TGCAGCGTTGAACTGAGGGCATGGAACACTGAAGCTTTCTTT. It is translated as CSVELRAWNTEAFF. The genes are TRBV29-1 and TRBJ1-1; D gene ambiguous. V was clipped by 2 bases and J by 1 base, with 11 bases between them. Germline V gene data show CDR1 as SQVTM and CDR2 as ANQGSEA. The length of the CDR3 is 14 residues.

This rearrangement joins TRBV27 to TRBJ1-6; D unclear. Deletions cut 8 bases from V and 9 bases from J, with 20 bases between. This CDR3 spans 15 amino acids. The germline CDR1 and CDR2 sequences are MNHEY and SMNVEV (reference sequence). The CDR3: CASRRGGVSGSPLHF. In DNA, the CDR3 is TGTGCCAGCCGTCGGGGTGGGGTCTCTGGTTCACCCCTCCACTTT.

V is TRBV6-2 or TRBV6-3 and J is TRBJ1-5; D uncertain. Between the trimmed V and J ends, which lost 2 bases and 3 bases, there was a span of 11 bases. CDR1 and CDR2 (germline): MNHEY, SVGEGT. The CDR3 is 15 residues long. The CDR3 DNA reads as TGTGCCAGCAGTTACGATAATGGAGCCAATCAGCCCCAGCATTTT. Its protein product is CASSYDNGANQPQHF.

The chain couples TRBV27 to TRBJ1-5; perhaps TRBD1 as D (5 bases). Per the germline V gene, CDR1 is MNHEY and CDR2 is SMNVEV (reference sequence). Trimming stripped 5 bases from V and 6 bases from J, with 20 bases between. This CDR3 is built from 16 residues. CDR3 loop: CASSPGTLISGQPQHF. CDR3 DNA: TGTGCCAGCAGTCCTGGGACTTTGATTTCAGGTCAGCCCCAGCATTTT.

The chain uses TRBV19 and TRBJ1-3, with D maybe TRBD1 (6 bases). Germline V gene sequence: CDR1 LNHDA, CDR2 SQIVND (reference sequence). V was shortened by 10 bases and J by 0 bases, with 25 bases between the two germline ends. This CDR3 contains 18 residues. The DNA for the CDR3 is TGTGCCACTTCCCGGGACACAACTACGACTCACTCTGGAAACACCATATATTTT. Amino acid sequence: CATSRDTTTTHSGNTIYF.